This TCR beta chain appears in the sequencing data of a study of T cell responses to AZD1222 COVID-19 vaccine (dated by TCRdb to the early 2020s). About the investigation overall: Because spike-specific TCR depth and breadth did not differ between the two schedules, AZD1222 recipients who got a second dose at roughly 4 weeks were pooled with those who got a second dose at roughly 12 weeks. Trial participants were enrolled by age into subgroups of 18-55, 56-69 and 70-plus years, and about 150, 27 and 61 TCR-sequenced participants, respectively, were included in these subgroups. TCR sequencing was performed for approximately 240 trial participants, of whom roughly 200 were given two doses of AZD1222 and 26 were given two doses of MenACWY control vaccine. What the research found in general, with its limitations: Vaccine-associated CD4 TCRs spanned the whole spike protein, with dominant responses in regions 160-218 and 743-854. After two AZD1222 doses, both the breadth and the depth of spike-specific TCRs were significantly higher than at day 0 and than in MenACWY recipients. Only five or six AZD1222 recipients were SARS-CoV-2 seropositive at baseline, limiting conclusions about previously exposed vaccinees. Because no day 14 peak-response samples were available, the repertoires could be characterized only after the peak T cell response. Reportedly, almost half of the unique spike-specific TCRs recognized epitopes lying outside the regions that are mutated in the B.1.351 and B.1.1.7 variants. The 56-69-year group was small, and its depth increase did not reach significance, likely because of low power. Most participants were white British and females outnumbered males, and the authors suggested that clonal diversity may have been underestimated.

Sample time point, as interpreted from the label and publication: baseline before first vaccination. Vaccinee samples were obtained from the UK trials COV001 and COV002, which included a single-blind randomized controlled phase 2/3 trial of AZD1222 (ChAdOx1 nCoV-19) in healthy adults. For TCRbeta chain sequencing, PBMC samples were collected from trial participants at day 0 and at day 28 after the second dose. The CDR3 regions of human TCRbeta chains were analyzed by immunosequencing. Turning to the authors' computational methods: TCRs in the repertoires were matched against a reference library of SARS-CoV-2-specific TCRs that had been generated with the MIRA antigen-specificity platform. Breadth was defined as the fraction of unique TCRs that were SARS-CoV-2-associated. Depth was defined as the fraction of total T cells that were SARS-CoV-2-associated. Using the MIRA data, each spike-specific TCR was mapped to the spike region that the TCR reacts to and placed in a CD4 or CD8 class. Log10-transformed breadth and depth values were compared by one-way ANOVA with Sidak's multiple comparisons tests. In its TCRdb copy, this immuneACCESS table keeps in-frame sequences only and misses some clones. Where compared with another copy, unresolved V genes explain less than half of these, and the others have no known cause. From that table come the V and J calls and clone size; the DNA was used to work out D and trimming. The sample table records 120,000 or so clones; roughly 90% of these occur just once. Approximately 10% of the sample belongs to the ten largest clones.

As concerns this clone: The target of this receptor is not known. Qualities for individual bases were not recorded, and no much larger clone is one base off.

Including cysteine and phenylalanine, the CDR3 has 15 amino acids. Of all the DNA, just the CDR3 is kept, 45 bases in frame from base 1. The germline V gene yields MGHRA for CDR1 and YSYEKL for CDR2. V drops 6 bases and J drops 7 bases, leaving 18 bases in between. This sequence was found in an adult in good health. Sequenced here: peripheral blood, sampled on day 0 of AZD1222 vaccination. The rearranged chain carries TRBV4-1 and TRBJ2-2, with the D call tentatively TRBD1 or TRBD2, each fitting 6 bases. The nucleotides are TGCGCCAGCAGTCCTTCCTGGGGGGCAGGCGGGGAGCTGTTTTTT. The translation is CASSPSWGAGGELFF.